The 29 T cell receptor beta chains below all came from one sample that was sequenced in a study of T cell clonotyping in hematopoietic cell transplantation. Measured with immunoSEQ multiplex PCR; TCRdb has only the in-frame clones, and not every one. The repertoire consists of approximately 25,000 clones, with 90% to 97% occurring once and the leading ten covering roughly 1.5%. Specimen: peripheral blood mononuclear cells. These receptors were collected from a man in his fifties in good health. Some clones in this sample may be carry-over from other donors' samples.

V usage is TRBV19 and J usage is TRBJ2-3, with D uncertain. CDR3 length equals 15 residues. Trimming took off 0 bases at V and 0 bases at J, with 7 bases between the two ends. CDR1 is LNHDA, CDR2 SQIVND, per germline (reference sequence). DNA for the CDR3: TGTGCCAGTAGTATAGACCACGACAGCACAGATACGCAGTATTTT. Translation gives CASSIDHDSTDTQYF. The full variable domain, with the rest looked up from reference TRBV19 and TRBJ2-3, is DGGITQSPKYLFRKEGQNVTLSCEQNLNHDAMYWYRQDPGQGLRLIYYSQIVNDFQKGDIAEGYSVSREKKESFPLTVTSAQKNPTAFYLCASSIDHDSTDTQYFGPGTRLTVL.

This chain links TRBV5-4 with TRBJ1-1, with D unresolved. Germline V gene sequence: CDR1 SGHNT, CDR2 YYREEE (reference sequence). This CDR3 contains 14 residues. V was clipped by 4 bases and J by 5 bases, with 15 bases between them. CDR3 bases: TGTGCCAGCAGCCCGGGGAGGGCTGGGACTGAAGCTTTCTTT. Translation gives CASSPGRAGTEAFF.

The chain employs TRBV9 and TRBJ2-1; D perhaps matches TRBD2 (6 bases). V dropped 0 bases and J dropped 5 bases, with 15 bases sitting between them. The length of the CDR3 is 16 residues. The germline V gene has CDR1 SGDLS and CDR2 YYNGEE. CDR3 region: CASSVDRLARNNEQFF. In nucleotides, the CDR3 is TGTGCCAGCAGCGTAGATAGGCTAGCGAGGAACAATGAGCAGTTCTTC.

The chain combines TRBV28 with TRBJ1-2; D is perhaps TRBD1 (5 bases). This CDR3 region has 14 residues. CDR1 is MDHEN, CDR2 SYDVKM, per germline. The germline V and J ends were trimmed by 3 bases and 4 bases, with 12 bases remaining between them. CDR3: CASSFSGTTYGYTF. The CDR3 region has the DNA TGTGCCAGCAGTTTTTCAGGGACGACCTATGGCTACACCTTC.

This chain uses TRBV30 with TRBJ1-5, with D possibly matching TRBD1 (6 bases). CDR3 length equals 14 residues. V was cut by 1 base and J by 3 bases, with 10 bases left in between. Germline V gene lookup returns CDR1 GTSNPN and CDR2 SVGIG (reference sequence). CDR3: CAWSGDNFNQPQHF. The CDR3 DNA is TGTGCCTGGAGTGGGGACAACTTCAATCAGCCCCAGCATTTT.

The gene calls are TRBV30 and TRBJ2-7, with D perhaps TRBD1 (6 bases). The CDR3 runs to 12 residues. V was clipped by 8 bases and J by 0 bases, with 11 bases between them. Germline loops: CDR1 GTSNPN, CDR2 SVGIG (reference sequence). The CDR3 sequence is CAGRQVSYEQYF. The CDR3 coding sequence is TGTGCCGGACGACAGGTCTCCTACGAGCAGTACTTC.

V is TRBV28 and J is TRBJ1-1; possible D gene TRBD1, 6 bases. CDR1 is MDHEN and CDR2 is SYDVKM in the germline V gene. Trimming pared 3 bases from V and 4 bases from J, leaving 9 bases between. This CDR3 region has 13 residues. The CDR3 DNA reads TGTGCCAGCAGTTTGTGGACAGTCACTGAAGCTTTCTTT. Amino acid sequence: CASSLWTVTEAFF.

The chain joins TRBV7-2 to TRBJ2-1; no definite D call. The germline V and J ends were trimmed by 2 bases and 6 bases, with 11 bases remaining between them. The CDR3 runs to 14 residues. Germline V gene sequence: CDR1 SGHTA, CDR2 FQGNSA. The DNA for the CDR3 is TGTGCCAGCAGCTTACAAGGGTGGGGCAATGAGCAGTTCTTC. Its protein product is CASSLQGWGNEQFF.

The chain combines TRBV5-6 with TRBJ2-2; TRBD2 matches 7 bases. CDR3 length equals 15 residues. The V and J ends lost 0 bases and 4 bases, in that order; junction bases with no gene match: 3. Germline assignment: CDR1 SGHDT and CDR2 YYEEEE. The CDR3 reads CASSLEASGTGELFF. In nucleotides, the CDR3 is TGTGCCAGCAGCTTGGAAGCTAGCGGCACCGGGGAGCTGTTTTTT.

The CDR3 nucleotides are TGTGCCAGCAGTGATCGGAGGGGGGGCTCCTATGGCTACACCTTC. This encodes CASSDRRGGSYGYTF. This rearrangement joins TRBV28 to TRBJ1-2; maybe TRBD1 (6 bases). CDR1 is MDHEN, CDR2 SYDVKM, per germline. The V and J ends lost 5 bases and 4 bases respectively, with 17 bases between them. The CDR3 runs to 15 residues.

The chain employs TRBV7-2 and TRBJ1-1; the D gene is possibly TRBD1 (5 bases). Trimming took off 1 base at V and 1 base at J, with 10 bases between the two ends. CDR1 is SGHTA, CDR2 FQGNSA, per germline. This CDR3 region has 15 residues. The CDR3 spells CASSLVGRANTEAFF. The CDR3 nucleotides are TGTGCCAGCAGCTTAGTTGGCAGGGCGAACACTGAAGCTTTCTTT.

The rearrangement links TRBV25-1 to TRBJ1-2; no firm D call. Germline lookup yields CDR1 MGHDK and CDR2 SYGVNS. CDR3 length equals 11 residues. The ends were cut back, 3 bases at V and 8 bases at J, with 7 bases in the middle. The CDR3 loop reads CASSEEGGYTF. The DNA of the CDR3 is TGTGCCAGCAGTGAGGAGGGCGGCTACACCTTC.

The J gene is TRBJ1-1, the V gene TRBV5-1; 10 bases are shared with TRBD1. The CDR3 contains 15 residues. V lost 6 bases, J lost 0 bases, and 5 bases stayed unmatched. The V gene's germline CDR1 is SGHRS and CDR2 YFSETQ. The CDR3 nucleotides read TGCGCCAGCACTGGACAGGGGGGGATGAACACTGAAGCTTTCTTT. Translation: CASTGQGGMNTEAFF.

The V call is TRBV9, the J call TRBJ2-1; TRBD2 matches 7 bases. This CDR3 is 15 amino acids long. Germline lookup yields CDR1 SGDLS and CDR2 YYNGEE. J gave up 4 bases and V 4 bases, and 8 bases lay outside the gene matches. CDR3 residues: CASSRSGAPYNEQFF. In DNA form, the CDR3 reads TGTGCCAGCAGCAGAAGCGGGGCCCCGTACAATGAGCAGTTCTTC.

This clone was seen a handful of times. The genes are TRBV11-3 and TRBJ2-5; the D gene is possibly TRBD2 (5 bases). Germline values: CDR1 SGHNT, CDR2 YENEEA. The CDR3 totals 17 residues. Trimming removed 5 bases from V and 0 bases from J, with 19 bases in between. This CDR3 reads CASSAEGTRGYQETQYF. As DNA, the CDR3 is TGTGCCAGCAGCGCCGAGGGCACAAGAGGATACCAAGAGACCCAGTACTTC.

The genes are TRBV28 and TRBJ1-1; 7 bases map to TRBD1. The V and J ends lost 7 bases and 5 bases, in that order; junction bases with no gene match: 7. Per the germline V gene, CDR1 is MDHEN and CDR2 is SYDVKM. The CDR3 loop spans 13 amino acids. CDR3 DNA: TGTGCCAGCACACGGACAGGCGGGACTGAAGCTTTCTTT. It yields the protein CASTRTGGTEAFF.

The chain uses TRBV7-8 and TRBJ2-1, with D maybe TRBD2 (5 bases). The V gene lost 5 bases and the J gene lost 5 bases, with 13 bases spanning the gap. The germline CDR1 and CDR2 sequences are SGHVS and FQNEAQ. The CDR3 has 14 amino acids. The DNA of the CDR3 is TGTGCCAGCAGCAGGACTGAGGGTAACAATGAGCAGTTCTTC. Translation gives CASSRTEGNNEQFF.

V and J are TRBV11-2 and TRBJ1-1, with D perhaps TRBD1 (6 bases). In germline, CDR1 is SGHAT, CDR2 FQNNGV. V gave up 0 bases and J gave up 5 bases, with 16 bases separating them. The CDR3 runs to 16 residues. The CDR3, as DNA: TGTGCCAGCAGCTTAGACGGGCCAGGGGTGTTAACTGAAGCTTTCTTT. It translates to CASSLDGPGVLTEAFF.

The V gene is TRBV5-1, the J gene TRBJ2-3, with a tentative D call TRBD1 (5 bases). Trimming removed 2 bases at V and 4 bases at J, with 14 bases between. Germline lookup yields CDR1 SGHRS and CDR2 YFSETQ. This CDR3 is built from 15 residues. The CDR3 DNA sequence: TGCGCCAGCAGCTTAGACAGCACTGACGCAGATACGCAGTATTTT. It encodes CASSLDSTDADTQYF.

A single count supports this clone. CDR3 bases: TGTGCCAGCACGTCGCCAGCGGACAGCACAGATACGCAGTATTTT. Translated, it gives CASTSPADSTDTQYF. The chain is built from TRBV28 and TRBJ2-3, with D possibly being TRBD2 (5 bases). In germline, CDR1 is MDHEN, CDR2 SYDVKM. V was pared by 7 bases and J by 0 bases, with 14 bases between. CDR3 length: 15 residues. The entire variable domain, with the rest obtained from reference TRBV28 and TRBJ2-3, is as follows: DVKVTQSSRYLVKRTGEKVFLECVQDMDHENMFWYRQDPGLGLRLIYFSYDVKMKEKGDIPEGYSVSREKKERFSLILESASTNQTSMYLCASTSPADSTDTQYFGPGTRLTVL.

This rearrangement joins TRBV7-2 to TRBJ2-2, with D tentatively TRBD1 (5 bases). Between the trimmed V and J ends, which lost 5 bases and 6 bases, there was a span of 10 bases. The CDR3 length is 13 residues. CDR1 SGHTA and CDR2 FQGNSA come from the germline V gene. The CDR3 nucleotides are TGTGCCAGCAGCGTCTCGACAGCCGGGGAGCTGTTTTTT. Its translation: CASSVSTAGELFF. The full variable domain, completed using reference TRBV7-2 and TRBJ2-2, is GAGVSQSPSNKVTEKGKDVELRCDPISGHTALYWYRQSLGQGLEFLIYFQGNSAPDKSGLPSDRFSAERTGGSVSTLTIQRTQQEDSAVYLCASSVSTAGELFFGEGSRLTVL.

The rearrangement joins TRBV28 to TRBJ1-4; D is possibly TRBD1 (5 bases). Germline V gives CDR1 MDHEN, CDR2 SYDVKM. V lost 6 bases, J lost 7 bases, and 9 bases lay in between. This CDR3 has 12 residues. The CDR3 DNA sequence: TGTGCCAGCAGGGGGCCTGGTGAAAAACTGTTTTTT. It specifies CASRGPGEKLFF. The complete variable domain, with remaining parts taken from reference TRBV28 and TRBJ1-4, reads DVKVTQSSRYLVKRTGEKVFLECVQDMDHENMFWYRQDPGLGLRLIYFSYDVKMKEKGDIPEGYSVSREKKERFSLILESASTNQTSMYLCASRGPGEKLFFGSGTQLSVL.

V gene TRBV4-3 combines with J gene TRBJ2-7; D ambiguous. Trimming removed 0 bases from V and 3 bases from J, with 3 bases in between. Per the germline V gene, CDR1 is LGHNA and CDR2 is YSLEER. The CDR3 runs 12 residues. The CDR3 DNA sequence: TGCGCCAGCAGCCAAGAAATCTACGAGCAGTACTTC. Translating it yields CASSQEIYEQYF.

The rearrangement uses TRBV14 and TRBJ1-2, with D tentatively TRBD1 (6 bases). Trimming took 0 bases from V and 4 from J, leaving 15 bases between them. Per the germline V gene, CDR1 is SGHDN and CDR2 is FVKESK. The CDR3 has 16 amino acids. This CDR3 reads CASSQDYVGASYGYTF. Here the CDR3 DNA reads TGTGCCAGCAGCCAAGACTATGTGGGGGCAAGCTATGGCTACACCTTC.

In DNA form, the CDR3 reads TGTGCCAGCAGCCTAGGGGATGGAAACACCATATATTTT. As protein: CASSLGDGNTIYF. The chain joins TRBV27 to TRBJ1-3, with a tentative D call TRBD1 (5 bases). This CDR3 contains 13 residues. Germline V gene lookup returns CDR1 MNHEY and CDR2 SMNVEV (reference sequence). Trimming left V 6 bases short and J 3 bases short, with 9 bases between.

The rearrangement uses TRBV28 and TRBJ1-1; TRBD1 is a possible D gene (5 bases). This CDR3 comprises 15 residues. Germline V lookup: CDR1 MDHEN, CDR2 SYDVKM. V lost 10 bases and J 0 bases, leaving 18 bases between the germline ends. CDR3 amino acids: CAISLTGRLNTEAFF. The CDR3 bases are TGTGCCATCAGCCTCACGGGGCGCTTGAACACTGAAGCTTTCTTT.

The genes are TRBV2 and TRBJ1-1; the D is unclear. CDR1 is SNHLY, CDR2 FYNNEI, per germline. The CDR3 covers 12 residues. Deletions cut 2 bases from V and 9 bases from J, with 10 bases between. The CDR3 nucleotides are TGTGCCAGCAGTGAAAGAGGGTTTAAAGCTTTCTTT. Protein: CASSERGFKAFF.

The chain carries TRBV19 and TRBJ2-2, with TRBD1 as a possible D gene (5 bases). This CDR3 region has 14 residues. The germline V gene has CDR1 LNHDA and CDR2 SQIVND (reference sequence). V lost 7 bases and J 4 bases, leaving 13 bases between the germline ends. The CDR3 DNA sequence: TGTGCCAGTATGGTGCAGGACATCACCGGGGAGCTGTTTTTT. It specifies CASMVQDITGELFF. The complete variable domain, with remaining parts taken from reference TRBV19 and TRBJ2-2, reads DGGITQSPKYLFRKEGQNVTLSCEQNLNHDAMYWYRQDPGQGLRLIYYSQIVNDFQKGDIAEGYSVSREKKESFPLTVTSAQKNPTAFYLCASMVQDITGELFFGEGSRLTVL.

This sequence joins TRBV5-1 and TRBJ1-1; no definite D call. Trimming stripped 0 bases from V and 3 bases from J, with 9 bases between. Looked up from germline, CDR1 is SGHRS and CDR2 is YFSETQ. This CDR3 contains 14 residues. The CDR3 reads CASSLGWGDTEAFF. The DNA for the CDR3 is TGCGCCAGCAGCTTGGGATGGGGTGACACTGAAGCTTTCTTT.